This T cell receptor beta chain was found in a study of neurological immune-mediated disorders. On the study more broadly: The multiple sclerosis group of approximately 35 included around 30 relapsing-remitting and 3 secondary progressive patients.

V was shortened by 3 bases and J by 0 bases, with 12 bases between the two germline ends. The CDR3 length is 15 residues. Per the germline V gene, CDR1 is DFQATT and CDR2 is SNEGSKA (reference sequence). This clonotype was found many times. Antigen: not known. The yield of each sequencing run was over 200 million TCR-beta sequences from 15-18 subjects. TCRdb reprocessed the 5' RACE reads via MiXCR and lists one record per CDR3 protein. The sample has under 80,000 distinct CDR3 sequences; around 5% are singletons. The study, taken as a whole, reports: In HTLV-1-associated myelopathy, TCR clonal expansion was greatest, and in multiple sclerosis it was least, below healthy controls. Because no CDR3 amino acid sequences were shared across subjects by expanded clones, private repertoires were suggested in all groups.

Sequencing was done on a sample of PBMCs. V and J are TRBV20-1 and TRBJ2-1; D remains ambiguous. This TCR was sampled from a woman younger than 45 with multiple sclerosis. CDR3 protein: CSASSVESSYNEQFF. In DNA, the CDR3 is TGCAGTGCTAGTTCTGTGGAAAGCTCCTACAATGAGCAGTTCTTC.